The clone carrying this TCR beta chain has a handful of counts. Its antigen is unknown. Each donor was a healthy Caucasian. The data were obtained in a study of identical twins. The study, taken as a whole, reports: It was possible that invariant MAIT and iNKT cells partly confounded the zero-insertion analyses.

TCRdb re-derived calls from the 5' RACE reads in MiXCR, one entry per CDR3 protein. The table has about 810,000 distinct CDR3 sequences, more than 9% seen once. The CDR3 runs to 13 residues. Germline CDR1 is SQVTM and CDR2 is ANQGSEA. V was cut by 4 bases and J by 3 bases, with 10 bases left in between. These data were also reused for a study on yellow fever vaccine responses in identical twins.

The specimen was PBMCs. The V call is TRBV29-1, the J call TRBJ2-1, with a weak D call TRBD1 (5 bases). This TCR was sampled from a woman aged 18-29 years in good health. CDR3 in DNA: TGCAGCGTTGTGTCAGGGCTCTACAATGAGCAGTTCTTC. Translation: CSVVSGLYNEQFF.